Only a few counts were recorded for the clone carrying this T cell receptor (beta chain). What it recognizes is unknown. The data stem from a study of T cell repertoires in cytomegalovirus infection. In the study overall: From public TCR beta signatures came an indication of both CMV infection and matching HLA type. Study findings and constraints: Frequencies of public TCR beta families were cumulated, and this identified carriers of CMV plus the relevant HLA. The response measured ex vivo was dominated by TCR beta clonotypes (HLA-C-restricted and CMV-specific).

V dropped 0 bases and J dropped 0 bases, with 9 bases sitting between them. Looked up from germline, CDR1 is SGHKS and CDR2 is YYEKEE (reference sequence). The CDR3 is 16 residues long. One entry per CDR3 protein results from TCRdb running MiXCR on the reads. The sample contains approximately 630,000 distinct CDR3 sequences, 20% to 25% of which appear only once. The sample comprised CD8+ T cells from PBMCs. The genes are TRBV5-5 and TRBJ2-2; no definite D call. The source is a human donor in good health (CMV status not recorded). Some clones in this sample may be carry-over from other donors' samples. DNA of the CDR3: TGTGCCAGCAGCTTGGTCACCAACTCGAACACCGGGGAGCTGTTTTTT. Translation gives CASSLVTNSNTGELFF.